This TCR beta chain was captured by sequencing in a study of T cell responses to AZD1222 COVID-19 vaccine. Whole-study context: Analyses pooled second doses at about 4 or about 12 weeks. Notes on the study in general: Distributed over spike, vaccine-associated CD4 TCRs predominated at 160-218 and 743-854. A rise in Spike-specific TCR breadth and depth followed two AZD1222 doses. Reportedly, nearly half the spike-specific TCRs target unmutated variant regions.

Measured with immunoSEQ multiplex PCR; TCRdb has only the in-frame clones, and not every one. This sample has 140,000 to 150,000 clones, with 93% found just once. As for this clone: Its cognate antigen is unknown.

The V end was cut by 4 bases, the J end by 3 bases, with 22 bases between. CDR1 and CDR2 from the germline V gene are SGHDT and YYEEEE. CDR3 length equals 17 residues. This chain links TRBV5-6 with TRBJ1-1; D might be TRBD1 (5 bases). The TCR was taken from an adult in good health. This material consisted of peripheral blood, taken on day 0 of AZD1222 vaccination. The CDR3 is CASSTTLGVREDTEAFF. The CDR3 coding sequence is TGTGCCAGCAGCACCACATTGGGGGTCAGGGAGGACACTGAAGCTTTCTTT. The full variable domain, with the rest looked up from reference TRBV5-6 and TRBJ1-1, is DAGVTQSPTHLIKTRGQQVTLRCSPKSGHDTVSWYQQALGQGPQFIFQYYEEEERQRGNFPDRFSGHQFPNYSSELNVNALLLGDSALYLCASSTTLGVREDTEAFFGQGTRLTVV.